This paragraph covers one TCR beta chain sequence. Its antigen is unknown. The data derive from a study of shared clonotypes between healthy human individuals. Regarding the study as a whole: Lower generation probabilities were found for non-shared clonotypes than for those shared by all four donors.

The CDR3 has 15 residues. Germline V gene data show CDR1 as SNHLY and CDR2 as FYNNEI. Trimming stripped 10 bases from V and 2 bases from J, with 17 bases between. Methods used by the authors: With immunoSEQ giving junction-only sequences and no quality scores, filtering differed. Assay: immunoSEQ multiplex PCR; the TCRdb copy retains only in-frame clones and omits some. The V and J calls and clone size were taken over from that table, and D and trimming were inferred from the DNA. The repertoire holds a few million clones, with approximately 95% as singletons. Material for sequencing was naive CD4+ T cells from PBMCs. Stated subset: CD45RA+ positively selected. This receptor was identified in a man between 18 and 35 years old in good health. Some clones in this sample may be carry-over from other donors' samples. V is TRBV2 and J is TRBJ1-4; D not certain. This CDR3 is CANSPFQVTNEKLFF. The DNA for the CDR3 is TGTGCCAACTCTCCGTTTCAGGTTACTAATGAAAAACTGTTTTTT. Looking up the rest from reference TRBV2 and TRBJ1-4 gives the full variable domain: EPEVTQTPSHQVTQMGQEVILRCVPISNHLYFYWYRQILGQKVEFLVSFYNNEISEKSEIFDDQFSVERPDGSNFTLKIRSTKLEDSAMYFCANSPFQVTNEKLFFGSGTQLSVL.